These 20 T cell receptor beta chains came from one sample sequenced in a study of T cell responses to AZD1222 COVID-19 vaccine. Some clones are missing from TCRdb's copy, which holds only in-frame ones; the method was immunoSEQ multiplex PCR. The sample records around 130,000 clones, around 87% being singletons. The sample was peripheral blood, taken on day 0 of AZD1222 vaccination. These receptor sequences come from an adult in good health.

The chain carries TRBV5-4 and TRBJ1-1, with 9 nucleotides matching TRBD1. The CDR3 is 14 amino acids. Germline CDR1 is SGHNT and CDR2 is YYREEE (reference sequence). V dropped 4 bases and J dropped 11; count of bases not matched to a gene: 12. CDR3: CASSLTGTGLEAFF. The CDR3 DNA sequence: TGTGCCAGCAGCCTAACCGGGACAGGGTTAGAGGCTTTCTTT. The full variable domain, rest sourced from reference TRBV5-4 and TRBJ1-1, is ETGVTQSPTHLIKTRGQQVTLRCSSQSGHNTVSWYQQALGQGPQFIFQYYREEENGRGNFPPRFSGLQFPNYSSELNVNALELDDSALYLCASSLTGTGLEAFFGQGTRLTVV.

The J gene is TRBJ1-1, the V gene TRBV5-4; 7 bases fit TRBD1. The CDR3 loop spans 15 amino acids. The germline CDR1 and CDR2 sequences are SGHNT and YYREEE (reference sequence). V lost 4 bases, J lost 3 bases, and 9 bases stayed unmatched. Written as DNA, the CDR3 is TGTGCCAGCAGCGGGGGGGGACAGTGGGACACTGAAGCTTTCTTT. This gives the protein CASSGGGQWDTEAFF.

The chain is built from TRBV13 and TRBJ2-2, with D possibly being TRBD1 (6 bases). CDR3 length: 15 amino acids. The V gene's germline CDR1 is PRHDT and CDR2 FYEKMQ (reference sequence). V lost 0 bases and J lost 6, with 11 bases in between. The CDR3 loop reads CASSLGPRGSGELFF. CDR3 sequence (DNA): TGTGCCAGCAGCTTAGGGCCGAGGGGGTCCGGGGAGCTGTTTTTT.

The genes are TRBV27 and TRBJ2-7, with a possible D match to TRBD1 (6 bases). Per the germline V gene, CDR1 is MNHEY and CDR2 is SMNVEV (reference sequence). The V gene lost 3 bases and the J gene lost 0 bases, with 12 bases spanning the gap. This CDR3 region has 15 residues. As DNA, the CDR3 is TGTGCCAGCAGTTTGTTCACAGGGAGCTCCTACGAGCAGTACTTC. The encoded protein is CASSLFTGSSYEQYF.

This clone was seen just once. The chain is built from TRBV9 and TRBJ1-2; D uncertain. Germline CDR1 SGDLS, CDR2 YYNGEE. V was shortened by 0 bases and J by 9 bases, with 12 bases between the two germline ends. The CDR3 is made up of 13 amino acids. Written as DNA, the CDR3 is TGTGCCAGCAGCGTAGGTGACCGAGAGAGCTACACCTTC. Its translation is CASSVGDRESYTF.

The chain has TRBV29-1 and TRBJ2-3; D remains unclear. Germline CDR1 SQVTM, CDR2 ANQGSEA. The CDR3 has 10 residues. The germline V and J ends were trimmed by 4 bases and 5 bases, with 4 bases remaining between them. CDR3 DNA sequence: TGCAGCGTTGGAAGAGATACGCAGTATTTT. Its translation: CSVGRDTQYF.

The V call is TRBV9, the J call TRBJ2-1, with 13 bases that match TRBD2. From germline, CDR1 is SGDLS and CDR2 YYNGEE. CDR3 length equals 17 residues. V shed 3 bases, J shed 0 bases, and the junction held 3 bases outside the gene matches. Written as DNA, the CDR3 is TGTGCCAGCAGCGCGGGACTAGCGGGAAGCTCCTACAATGAGCAGTTCTTC. It is translated as CASSAGLAGSSYNEQFF.

With respect to this clone: Other DNA sequences of this sample code for an identical CDR3. This chain uses TRBV27 with TRBJ2-7; 8 positions match TRBD1. With 0 bases clipped from V and 3 bases from J, the junction kept 7 bases outside the gene matches. This CDR3 is 16 amino acids long. In germline, CDR1 is MNHEY, CDR2 SMNVEV (reference sequence). The DNA of the CDR3 is TGTGCCAGCAGTTTATCGGCCGGGACAGGAGTCTACGAGCAGTACTTC. Translation gives CASSLSAGTGVYEQYF.

The V gene is TRBV13, the J gene TRBJ2-7, with a tentative D call TRBD1 (7 bases). Germline values: CDR1 PRHDT, CDR2 FYEKMQ (reference sequence). This CDR3 is 15 amino acids long. Trimming shortened V by 4 bases and J by 6 bases, and 19 bases separated the two germline ends. CDR3: CASSWGDQGGLEQYF. The CDR3 nucleotides are TGTGCCAGCAGCTGGGGGGACCAGGGGGGCCTCGAGCAGTACTTC.

The gene calls are TRBV28 and TRBJ2-1; TRBD2 agrees at 13 bases. The CDR3 has 15 amino acids. J lost 4 bases, V lost 7 bases, and 4 bases had no gene match. CDR1 is MDHEN and CDR2 is SYDVKM in the germline V gene. DNA of the CDR3: TGTGCCAGCATTCGGACTAGCGGGGGATACAATGAGCAGTTCTTC. The encoded protein is CASIRTSGGYNEQFF.

The V gene is TRBV7-9, the J gene TRBJ1-6; the D gene is possibly TRBD1 (5 bases). This CDR3 is 16 amino acids long. Trimming shortened V by 1 base and J by 3 bases, and 10 bases separated the two germline ends. The V gene's germline CDR1 is SEHNR and CDR2 FQNEAQ (reference sequence). DNA for the CDR3: TGTGCCAGCAGCTTAGGACAGCGAGTCTATAATTCACCCCTCCACTTT. It yields the protein CASSLGQRVYNSPLHF.

The chain employs TRBV24-1 and TRBJ1-5; no definite D call. The CDR3 consists of 18 residues. V was pared by 3 bases and J by 3 bases, with 20 bases between. CDR1 is KGHDR and CDR2 is SFDVKD in the germline V gene. CDR3 loop: CATSDGGIGPHANQPQHF. The CDR3 region has the DNA TGTGCCACCAGTGATGGCGGTATTGGGCCCCATGCCAATCAGCCCCAGCATTTT.

The chain couples TRBV6-5 to TRBJ2-1; D tentatively reads TRBD1 or TRBD2 (5 bases each). Trimming pared 6 bases from V and 4 bases from J, leaving 16 bases between. Germline V gives CDR1 MNHEY, CDR2 SVGAGI. The CDR3 extends over 15 amino acids. The CDR3 DNA reads as TGTGCCAGCAGCCTGAGGGGTCCAGCGTACAATGAGCAGTTCTTC. As protein: CASSLRGPAYNEQFF.

The CDR3 nucleotides read TGTGCCAGCAGTCCTCCGGGACAGATTAATTCACCCCTCCACTTT. Translated: CASSPPGQINSPLHF. V gene TRBV28 combines with J gene TRBJ1-6; 7 bases are a match to TRBD1. Germline-derived CDR1 and CDR2 are MDHEN and SYDVKM. Trimming removed 5 bases from V and 6 bases from J; junction bases left unmatched: 7. This CDR3 contains 15 residues.

This clone was counted between two and nine times. The chain links TRBV7-9 to TRBJ1-3, with D maybe TRBD1 (5 bases). The germline V and J ends were trimmed by 5 bases and 7 bases, with 18 bases remaining between them. CDR1 and CDR2 from the germline V gene are SEHNR and FQNEAQ (reference sequence). The length of the CDR3 is 15 residues. CDR3 in amino acids: CASSLTQGFRNTIYF. The CDR3 nucleotides read TGTGCCAGCAGCCTGACTCAGGGCTTCAGGAACACCATATATTTT.

This sequence joins TRBV3-1 (or the pseudogene TRBV3-2) and TRBJ2-2, with 8 bases that match TRBD2. Germline V CDR1 and CDR2: LGHDT, YNNKEL (reference sequence). The CDR3 contains 16 residues. V was clipped by 2 bases and J by 2 bases; unmatched bases: 4. The CDR3 sequence is CASSQRAGANTGELFF. CDR3 DNA: TGTGCCAGCAGCCAAAGAGCGGGGGCCAACACCGGGGAGCTGTTTTTT.

This chain joins TRBV6-6 and TRBJ1-3; a weak D match, TRBD1 (5 bases). Deletions cut 2 bases from V and 8 bases from J, with 7 bases between. Germline CDR1 and CDR2: MNHNY and SVGAGI (reference sequence). This CDR3 contains 12 residues. The CDR3 DNA sequence: TGTGCCAGCAGTTACGGAGGGGACACCATATATTTT. Translated, it gives CASSYGGDTIYF.

The chain recombines TRBV5-1 with TRBJ2-2; maybe TRBD2 (6 bases). V gave up 6 bases and J gave up 0 bases, with 9 bases separating them. Per the germline V gene, CDR1 is SGHRS and CDR2 is YFSETQ. This CDR3 spans 14 amino acids. The CDR3 region is CASIGGSNTGELFF. The CDR3 DNA follows: TGCGCCAGCATCGGGGGTTCGAACACCGGGGAGCTGTTTTTT.

The chain carries TRBV7-9 and TRBJ2-7; D is tentatively TRBD1 or TRBD2 (5 bases each). Germline loops: CDR1 SEHNR, CDR2 FQNEAQ (reference sequence). The CDR3 spans 16 residues. V shed 4 bases and J shed 0 bases, with 16 bases lying between them. CDR3 sequence reads: CASSSNRDASSYEQYF. In DNA form, the CDR3 reads TGTGCCAGCAGCTCAAACCGGGACGCGAGCTCCTACGAGCAGTACTTC.

The chain combines TRBV5-8 with TRBJ1-3, with 9 positions matching TRBD1. This CDR3 is 15 amino acids long. The junction had 2 bases not matched to a gene; V was cut back by 4 bases and J by 0 bases. The germline V gene encodes CDR1 SGHTS and CDR2 YDEGEE. In DNA, the CDR3 is TGTGCCAGCAGCCTGACAGGGGGCTCTGGAAACACCATATATTTT. Residues: CASSLTGGSGNTIYF. The complete variable domain, with remaining parts taken from reference TRBV5-8 and TRBJ1-3, reads EAGVTQSPTHLIKTRGQQATLRCSPISGHTSVYWYQQALGLGLQFLLWYDEGEERNRGNFPPRFSGRQFPNYSSELNVNALELEDSALYLCASSLTGGSGNTIYFGEGSWLTVV.